This record covers a single TCR beta chain. Its specificity is not known. The sample belongs to a study of CD8 T cells in ankylosing spondylitis. Overall study findings and caveats: Peripheral blood held disease-linked clones only at relatively low frequency, and these were CD8+.

TCRdb reprocessed the 5' RACE reads with MiXCR, giving one entry per CDR3 protein. This table has about 250,000 distinct CDR3 sequences, roughly a tenth appearing once. Germline V CDR1 and CDR2: SEHNR, FQNEAQ (reference sequence). Trimming removed 5 bases from V and 3 bases from J; junction bases left unmatched: 4. This CDR3 region has 15 residues. The chain carries TRBV7-9 and TRBJ1-6, with 7 bases matching TRBD1. Sequenced input: blood, either unsorted or a sorted T cell fraction (not recorded which). This clonotype was sampled from a male donor with ankylosing spondylitis or in good health (not recorded which). CDR3 amino acids: CASSPRQGYNSPLHF. CDR3 nucleotide sequence: TGTGCCAGCAGCCCCCGACAGGGCTATAATTCACCCCTCCACTTT.